The 4 T cell receptor beta chains in this list originate from one sample, sequenced in a study of T cells after posttransplantation cyclophosphamide. The assay was immunoSEQ multiplex PCR, and TCRdb's table has in-frame clones only and misses some. The data contain 12,000 to 15,000 clones, approximately 80% of them seen just once; the ten biggest clones take up approximately 1.2%. The material sequenced was memory CD4+ T cells sorted from PBMCs. The receptors derive from a man aged 50-59 years.

This chain connects TRBV7-6 to TRBJ1-5; TRBD1 might be the D (5 bases). The CDR3 spans 19 residues. V dropped 1 base and J dropped 0 bases, with 19 bases sitting between them. The germline gives CDR1 SGHVS, CDR2 FNYEAQ. The DNA of the CDR3 is TGTGCCAGCAGCTTAGTAGAGGGGTCGGGGGGGATTAGCAATCAGCCCCAGCATTTT. Its translation: CASSLVEGSGGISNQPQHF.

In DNA, the CDR3 is TGTGCCAGCAGCCAACCCGGACATACTAATGAAAAACTGTTTTTT. It specifies CASSQPGHTNEKLFF. The V gene is TRBV4-2, the J gene TRBJ1-4, with D perhaps matching TRBD1 (5 bases). This CDR3 is 15 amino acids long. Germline V lookup: CDR1 LGHNA, CDR2 YNFKEQ. The V end was cut by 2 bases, the J end by 2 bases, with 9 bases between.

Here the CDR3 DNA reads TGTGCCAGTAGTATGGGGACTTACACAGATACGCAGTATTTT. Translated, it gives CASSMGTYTDTQYF. This chain connects TRBV19 to TRBJ2-3; D is perhaps TRBD2 (6 bases). The V gene lost 3 bases and the J gene lost 2 bases, with 9 bases spanning the gap. Germline CDR1 reads LNHDA; CDR2 reads SQIVND (reference sequence). The CDR3 length is 14 residues.

The gene calls are TRBV30 and TRBJ1-4, with 8 positions matching TRBD1. Trimming at V came to 3 bases and at J to 4 bases, leaving 10 bases not matched to a gene. CDR3 length: 16 residues. Per the germline V gene, CDR1 is GTSNPN and CDR2 is SVGIG (reference sequence). The CDR3 coding sequence is TGTGCCTGGAGGCGACAGGGGTTCGGTAATAATGAAAAACTGTTTTTT. Residues: CAWRRQGFGNNEKLFF.